The T cell receptor (beta chain) described here comes from a study of CD8 T cells in Susac syndrome. Study outcomes and limitations: The study found that Susac CD8+ clonal expansion peaked in TEMRA cells and active patients.

The RNA input was about 0.5 to 1 ug, and it was reverse transcribed with random hexamers. One entry per CDR3 protein results from TCRdb running MiXCR on the immunoSEQ multiplex PCR reads. Among about 140,000 distinct CDR3 sequences listed, about 95% were seen once. Germline V gene sequence: CDR1 DFQATT, CDR2 SNEGSKA (reference sequence). V shed 3 bases and J shed 4 bases, with 18 bases lying between them. The CDR3 runs to 15 residues. Details on this clonotype: Its antigen is as yet unknown.

This sequence was found in a human donor with Susac syndrome. What was sequenced was CD8+ T cells from PBMCs. The rearrangement joins TRBV20-1 to TRBJ1-2; D call uncertain. The DNA of the CDR3 is TGCAGTGCTAGTCTCAAAATTTCCATAGGCTATGGCTACACCTTC. Translation gives CSASLKISIGYGYTF.